This TCR beta chain was obtained from a study of Ad26.COV2.S vaccination and SARS-CoV-2 variants. Assay used: immunoSEQ multiplex PCR; TCRdb lists only in-frame clones, some missing. The table records roughly 380,000 clones, around 84% of them present only once. Germline V lookup: CDR1 MNHEY, CDR2 SVGAGI. The CDR3 runs 11 residues. The junction had 4 bases not matched to a gene; V was cut back by 5 bases and J by 12 bases. As to treatment: around 19 received Ad26.COV2.S at low or high dose, single or two shots; about 5 received placebo; per-sample allocation not given. The investigators took samples on day 63 after the first vaccine or placebo injection.

The TCR was taken from a person aged 18-60 years who received the Ad26.COV2.S COVID-19 vaccine or a placebo. Source: peripheral blood, taken in a trial of Ad26.COV2.S vaccine versus placebo. The chain uses TRBV6-5 and TRBJ2-4; TRBD1 matches 7 bases. CDR3 protein: CASSNRQGQYF. CDR3 nucleotides: TGTGCCAGCAGTAATAGACAGGGTCAGTACTTC.